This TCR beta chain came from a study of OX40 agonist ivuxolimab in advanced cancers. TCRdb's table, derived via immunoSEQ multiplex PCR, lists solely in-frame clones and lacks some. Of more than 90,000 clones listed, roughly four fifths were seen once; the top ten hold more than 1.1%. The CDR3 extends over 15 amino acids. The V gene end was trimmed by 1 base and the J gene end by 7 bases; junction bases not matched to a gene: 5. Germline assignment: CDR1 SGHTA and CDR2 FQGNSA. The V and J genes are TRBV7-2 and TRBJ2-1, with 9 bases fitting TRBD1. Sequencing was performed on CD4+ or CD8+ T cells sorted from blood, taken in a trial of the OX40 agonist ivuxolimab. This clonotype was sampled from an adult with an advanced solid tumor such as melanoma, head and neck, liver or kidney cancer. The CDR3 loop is CASSLGGQGRNEQFF. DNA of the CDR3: TGTGCCAGCAGCTTAGGAGGACAGGGGAGGAATGAGCAGTTCTTC.